This T cell receptor beta chain was captured by sequencing in a study of response to subunit inactivated influenza vaccine. Regarding the study as a whole: Seasonal influenza vaccination, on each occasion, was suggested by the authors to recruit few new T cells.

Each CDR3 protein gets one entry after TCRdb re-called the RT-PCR reads with MiXCR. The sample lists 590,000 or so distinct CDR3 sequences, roughly 15% occurring once. The germline CDR1 and CDR2 sequences are SQVTM and ANQGSEA. The CDR3 has 12 residues. Trimming took off 7 bases at V and 1 base at J, with 10 bases between the two ends. As regards this clonotype: Its antigen is undetermined.

The TCR originated in a man aged 50-59 years who received an inactivated influenza vaccine. V and J are TRBV29-1 and TRBJ1-1, with a tentative D call TRBD1 (5 bases). This sample comprised PBMCs from blood, obtained about 14 days before vaccination. The CDR3 coding sequence is TGCAGCGCCGCGGACACGAACACTGAAGCTTTCTTT. It specifies CSAADTNTEAFF.